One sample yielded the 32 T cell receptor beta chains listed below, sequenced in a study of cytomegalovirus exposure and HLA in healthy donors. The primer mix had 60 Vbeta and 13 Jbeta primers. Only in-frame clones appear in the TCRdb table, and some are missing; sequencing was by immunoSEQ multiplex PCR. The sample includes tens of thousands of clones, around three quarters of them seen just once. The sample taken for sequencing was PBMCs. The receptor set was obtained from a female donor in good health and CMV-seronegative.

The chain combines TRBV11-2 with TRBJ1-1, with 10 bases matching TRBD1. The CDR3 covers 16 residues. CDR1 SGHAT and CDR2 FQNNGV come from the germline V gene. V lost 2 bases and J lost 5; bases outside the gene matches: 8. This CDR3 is CASSLRQGAGGTEAFF. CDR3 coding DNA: TGTGCCAGCAGCTTACGACAGGGGGCAGGGGGGACTGAAGCTTTCTTT. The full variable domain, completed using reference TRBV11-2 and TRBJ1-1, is EAGVAQSPRYKIIEKRQSVAFWCNPISGHATLYWYQQILGQGPKLLIQFQNNGVVDDSQLPKDRFSAERLKGVDSTLKIQPAKLEDSAVYLCASSLRQGAGGTEAFFGQGTRLTVV.

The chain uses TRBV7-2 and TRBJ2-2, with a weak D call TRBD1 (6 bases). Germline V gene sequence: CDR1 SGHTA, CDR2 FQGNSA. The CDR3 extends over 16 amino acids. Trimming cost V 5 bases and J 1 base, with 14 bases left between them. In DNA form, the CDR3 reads TGTGCCAGCAGCGCCAGGGGAGATATGAACACCGGGGAGCTGTTTTTT. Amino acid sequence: CASSARGDMNTGELFF.

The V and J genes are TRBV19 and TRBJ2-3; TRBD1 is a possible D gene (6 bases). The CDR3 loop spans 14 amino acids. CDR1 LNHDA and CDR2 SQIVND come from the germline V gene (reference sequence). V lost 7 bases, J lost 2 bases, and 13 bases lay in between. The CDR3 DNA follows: TGTGCCAGTAATTGGGGGCCAAACACAGATACGCAGTATTTT. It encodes CASNWGPNTDTQYF.

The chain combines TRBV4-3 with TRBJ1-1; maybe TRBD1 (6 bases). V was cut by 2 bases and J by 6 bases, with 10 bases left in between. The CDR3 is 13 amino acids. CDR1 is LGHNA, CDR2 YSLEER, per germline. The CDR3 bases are TGCGCCAGCAGCCAACAGGGGTGGGCTGAAGCTTTCTTT. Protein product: CASSQQGWAEAFF.

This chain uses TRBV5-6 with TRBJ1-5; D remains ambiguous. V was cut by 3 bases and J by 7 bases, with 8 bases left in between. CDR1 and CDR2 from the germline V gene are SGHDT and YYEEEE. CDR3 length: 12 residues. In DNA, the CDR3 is TGTGCCAGCAGCTCTCGGGGACAGCCCCAGCATTTT. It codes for CASSSRGQPQHF.

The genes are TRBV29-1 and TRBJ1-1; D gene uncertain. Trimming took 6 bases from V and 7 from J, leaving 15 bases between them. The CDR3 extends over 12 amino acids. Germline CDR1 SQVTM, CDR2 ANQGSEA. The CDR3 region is CSVHRPRSEAFF. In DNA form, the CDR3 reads TGCAGCGTCCACCGACCCCGGAGTGAAGCTTTCTTT.

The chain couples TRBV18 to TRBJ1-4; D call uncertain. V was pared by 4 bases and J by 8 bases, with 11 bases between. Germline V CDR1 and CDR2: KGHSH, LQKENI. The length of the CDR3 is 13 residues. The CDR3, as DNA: TGTGCCAGCTCACGCAACCGGGAGGAAAAACTGTTTTTT. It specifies CASSRNREEKLFF.

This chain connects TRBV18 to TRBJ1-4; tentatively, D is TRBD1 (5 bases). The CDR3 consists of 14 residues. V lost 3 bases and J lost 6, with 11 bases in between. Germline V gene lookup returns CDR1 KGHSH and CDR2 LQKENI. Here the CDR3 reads CASSPQGVDEKLFF. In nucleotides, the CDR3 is TGTGCCAGCTCACCTCAAGGGGTCGATGAAAAACTGTTTTTT. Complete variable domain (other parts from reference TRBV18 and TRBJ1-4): NAGVMQNPRHLVRRRGQEARLRCSPMKGHSHVYWYRQLPEEGLKFMVYLQKENIIDESGMPKERFSAEFPKEGPSILRIQQVVRGDSAAYFCASSPQGVDEKLFFGSGTQLSVL.

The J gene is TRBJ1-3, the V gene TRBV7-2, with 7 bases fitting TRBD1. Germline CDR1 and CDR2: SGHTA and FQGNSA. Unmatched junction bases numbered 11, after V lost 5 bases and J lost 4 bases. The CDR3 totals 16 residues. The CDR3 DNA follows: TGTGCCAGCAGCGGAGAGGGGGCCCTCAGCGGAAACACCATATATTTT. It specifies CASSGEGALSGNTIYF.

The CDR3 loop is CASSFDPPRGSNQPQHF. CDR3 nucleotide sequence: TGTGCCAGCAGTTTTGACCCACCACGGGGATCCAATCAGCCCCAGCATTTT. The chain employs TRBV27 and TRBJ1-5; D is uncertain. This CDR3 has 17 amino acids. Germline CDR1 reads MNHEY; CDR2 reads SMNVEV (reference sequence). The V end was cut by 3 bases, the J end by 3 bases, with 18 bases between.

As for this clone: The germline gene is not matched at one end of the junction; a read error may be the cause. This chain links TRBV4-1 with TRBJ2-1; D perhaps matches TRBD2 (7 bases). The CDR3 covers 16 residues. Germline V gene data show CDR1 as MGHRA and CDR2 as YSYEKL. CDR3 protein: CASSQGGGLGLNEQFF. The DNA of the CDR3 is TGCGCCAGCAGCCAAGGCGGGGGCCTGGGGTTGAATGAACAGTTCTTC.

CDR3 coding DNA: TGTGCCTGGACGAGACTGCCAATGGAGACCCAGTACTTC. As protein: CAWTRLPMETQYF. This rearrangement joins TRBV30 to TRBJ2-5, with D unresolved. In germline, CDR1 is GTSNPN, CDR2 SVGIG (reference sequence). The CDR3 loop spans 13 amino acids. The V gene lost 4 bases and the J gene lost 5 bases, with 14 bases spanning the gap.

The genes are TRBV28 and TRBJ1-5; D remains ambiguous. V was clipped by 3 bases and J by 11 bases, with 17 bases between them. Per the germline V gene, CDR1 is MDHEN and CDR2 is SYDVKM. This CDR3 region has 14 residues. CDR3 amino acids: CASSFAGWVEAQHF. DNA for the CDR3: TGTGCCAGCAGTTTTGCTGGGTGGGTTGAGGCCCAGCATTTT.

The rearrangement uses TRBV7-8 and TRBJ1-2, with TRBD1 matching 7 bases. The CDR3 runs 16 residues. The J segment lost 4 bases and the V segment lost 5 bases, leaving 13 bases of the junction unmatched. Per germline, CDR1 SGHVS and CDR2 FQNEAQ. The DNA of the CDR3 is TGTGCCAGCAGCCCGCAACCAGGGGGAGTTGTCTATGGCTACACCTTC. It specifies CASSPQPGGVVYGYTF.

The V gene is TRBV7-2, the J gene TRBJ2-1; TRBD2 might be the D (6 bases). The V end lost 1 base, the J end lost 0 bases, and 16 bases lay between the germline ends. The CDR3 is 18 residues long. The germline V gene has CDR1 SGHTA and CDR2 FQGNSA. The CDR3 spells CASSLVDSAGTSYNEQFF. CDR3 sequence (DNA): TGTGCCAGCAGCTTAGTAGATTCCGCGGGGACCTCCTACAATGAGCAGTTCTTC. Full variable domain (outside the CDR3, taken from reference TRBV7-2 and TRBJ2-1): GAGVSQSPSNKVTEKGKDVELRCDPISGHTALYWYRQSLGQGLEFLIYFQGNSAPDKSGLPSDRFSAERTGGSVSTLTIQRTQQEDSAVYLCASSLVDSAGTSYNEQFFGPGTRLTVL.

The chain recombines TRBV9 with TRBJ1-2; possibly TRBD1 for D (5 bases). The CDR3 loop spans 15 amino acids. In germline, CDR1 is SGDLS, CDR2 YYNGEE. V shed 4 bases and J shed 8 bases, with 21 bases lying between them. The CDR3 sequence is CASSPTARQGDGYTF. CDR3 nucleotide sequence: TGTGCCAGCAGCCCGACGGCCAGGCAGGGCGACGGCTACACCTTC.

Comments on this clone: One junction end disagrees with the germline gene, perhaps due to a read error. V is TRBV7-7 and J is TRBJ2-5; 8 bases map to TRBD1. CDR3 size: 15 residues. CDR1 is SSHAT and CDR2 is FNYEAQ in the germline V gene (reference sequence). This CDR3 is CASSRTGKGQETQYF. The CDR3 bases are TGTGCTAGCAGTCGGACAGGGAAAGGTCAAGAGACCCAGTACTTC.

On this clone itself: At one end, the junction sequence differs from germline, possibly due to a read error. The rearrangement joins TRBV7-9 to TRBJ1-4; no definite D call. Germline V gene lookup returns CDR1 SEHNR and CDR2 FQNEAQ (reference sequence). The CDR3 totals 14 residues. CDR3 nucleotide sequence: TGTTCCAGCAGCTTAGGGCTGGCTAATGAAAAACTGTTTTTT. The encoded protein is CSSSLGLANEKLFF.

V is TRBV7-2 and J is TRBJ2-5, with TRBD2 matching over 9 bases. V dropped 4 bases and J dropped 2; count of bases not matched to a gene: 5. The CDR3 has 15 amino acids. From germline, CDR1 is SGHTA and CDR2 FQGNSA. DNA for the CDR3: TGTGCCAGCAGCTACTCGCGGGGGGGTCAAGAGACCCAGTACTTC. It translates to CASSYSRGGQETQYF.

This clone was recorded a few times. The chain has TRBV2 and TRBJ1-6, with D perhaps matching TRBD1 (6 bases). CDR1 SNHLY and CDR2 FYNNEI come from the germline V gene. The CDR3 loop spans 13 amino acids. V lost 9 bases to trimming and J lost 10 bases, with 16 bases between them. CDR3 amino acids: CASLQGERSPLHF. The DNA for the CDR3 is TGTGCCAGTCTACAGGGAGAGAGATCACCCCTCCACTTT.

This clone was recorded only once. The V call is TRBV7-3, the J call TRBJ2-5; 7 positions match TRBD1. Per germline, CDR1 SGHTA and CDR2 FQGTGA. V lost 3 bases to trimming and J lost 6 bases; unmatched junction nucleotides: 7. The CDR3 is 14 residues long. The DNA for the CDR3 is TGTGCCAGCAGCTTGGGAGAGGGGGCTCAGACCCAGTACTTC. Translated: CASSLGEGAQTQYF.

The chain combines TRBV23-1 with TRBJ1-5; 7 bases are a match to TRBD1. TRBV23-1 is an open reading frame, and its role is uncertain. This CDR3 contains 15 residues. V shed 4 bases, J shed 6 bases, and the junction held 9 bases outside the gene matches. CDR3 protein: CASSPGPGGSQPQHF. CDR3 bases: TGCGCCAGCAGTCCTGGTCCAGGGGGAAGTCAGCCCCAGCATTTT.

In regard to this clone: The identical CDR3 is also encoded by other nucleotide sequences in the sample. CDR3: CASSGQGDTQYF. CDR3 bases: TGTGCCAGCAGTGGACAGGGAGATACGCAGTATTTT. This sequence joins TRBV2 and TRBJ2-3; 7 positions match TRBD1. CDR3 size: 12 residues. Unmatched junction bases numbered 0, after V lost 4 bases and J lost 5 bases. The germline gives CDR1 SNHLY, CDR2 FYNNEI.

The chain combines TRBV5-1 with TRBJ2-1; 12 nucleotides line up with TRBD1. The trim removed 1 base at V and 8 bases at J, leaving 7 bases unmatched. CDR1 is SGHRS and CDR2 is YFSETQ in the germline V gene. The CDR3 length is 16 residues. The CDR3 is CASSLTGTGGVDEQFF. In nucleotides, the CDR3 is TGCGCCAGCAGCTTGACCGGGACAGGGGGCGTCGATGAGCAGTTCTTC.

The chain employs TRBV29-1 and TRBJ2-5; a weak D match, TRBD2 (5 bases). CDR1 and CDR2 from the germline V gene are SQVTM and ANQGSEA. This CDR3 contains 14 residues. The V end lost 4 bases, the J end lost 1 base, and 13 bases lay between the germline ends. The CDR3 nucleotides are TGCAGCGTTGTGGGAGTGAGTGGCCAAGAGACCCAGTACTTC. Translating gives CSVVGVSGQETQYF. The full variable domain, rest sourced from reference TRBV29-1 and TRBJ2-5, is SAVISQKPSRDICQRGTSLTIQCQVDSQVTMMFWYRQQPGQSLTLIATANQGSEATYESGFVIDKFPISRPNLTFSTLTVSNMSPEDSSIYLCSVVGVSGQETQYFGPGTRLLVL.

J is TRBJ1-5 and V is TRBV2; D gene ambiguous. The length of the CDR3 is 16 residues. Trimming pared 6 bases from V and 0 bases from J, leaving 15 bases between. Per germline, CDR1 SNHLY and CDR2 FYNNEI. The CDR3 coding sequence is TGTGCCAGCAGCCGCACAGACGGTAGTAGCAATCAGCCCCAGCATTTT. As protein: CASSRTDGSSNQPQHF.

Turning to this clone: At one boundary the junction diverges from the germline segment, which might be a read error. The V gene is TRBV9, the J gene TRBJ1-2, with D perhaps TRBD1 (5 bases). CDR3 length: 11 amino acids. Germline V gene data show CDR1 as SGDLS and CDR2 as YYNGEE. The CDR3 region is CASSPRTGPPF. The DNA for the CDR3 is TGTGCCAGCAGCCCCAGAACAGGCCCCCCCTTC.

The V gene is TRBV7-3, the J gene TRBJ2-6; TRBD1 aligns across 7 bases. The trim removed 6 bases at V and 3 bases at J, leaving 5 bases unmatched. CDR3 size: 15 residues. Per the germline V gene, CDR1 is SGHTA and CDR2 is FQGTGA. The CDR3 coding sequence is TGTGCCAGCAGGCCACAGGGGAGTGGGGCCAACGTCCTGACTTTC. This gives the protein CASRPQGSGANVLTF.

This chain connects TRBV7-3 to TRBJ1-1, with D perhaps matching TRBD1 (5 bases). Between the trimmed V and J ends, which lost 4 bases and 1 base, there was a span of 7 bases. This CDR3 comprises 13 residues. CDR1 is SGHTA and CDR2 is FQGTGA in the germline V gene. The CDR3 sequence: CASSWGENTEAFF. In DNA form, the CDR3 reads TGTGCCAGCAGCTGGGGGGAGAACACTGAAGCTTTCTTT.

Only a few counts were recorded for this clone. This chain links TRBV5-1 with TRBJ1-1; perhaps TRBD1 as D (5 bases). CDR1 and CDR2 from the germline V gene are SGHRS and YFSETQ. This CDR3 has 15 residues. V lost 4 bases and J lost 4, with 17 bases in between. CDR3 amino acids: CASSLGPGYGTEAFF. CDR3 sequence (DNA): TGCGCCAGCAGCCTGGGGCCGGGGTATGGCACTGAAGCTTTCTTT.

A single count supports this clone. CDR3 bases: TGTGCCAGTAGTAGGGCGGGGGAGTATTATGGCTACACCTTC. As protein: CASSRAGEYYGYTF. This chain joins TRBV19 and TRBJ1-2, with D possibly being TRBD1 (5 bases). The CDR3 consists of 14 residues. With 4 bases removed from V and 5 bases from J, the gap between germline ends came to 14 bases. Germline CDR1 and CDR2: LNHDA and SQIVND (reference sequence).

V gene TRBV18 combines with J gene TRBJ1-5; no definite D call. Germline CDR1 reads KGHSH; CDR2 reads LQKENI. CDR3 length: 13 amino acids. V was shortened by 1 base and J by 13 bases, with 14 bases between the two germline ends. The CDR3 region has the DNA TGTGCCAGCTCACCACGCGAGGAAGGCGGTCAGCATTTT. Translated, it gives CASSPREEGGQHF. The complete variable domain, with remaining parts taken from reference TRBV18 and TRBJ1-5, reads NAGVMQNPRHLVRRRGQEARLRCSPMKGHSHVYWYRQLPEEGLKFMVYLQKENIIDESGMPKERFSAEFPKEGPSILRIQQVVRGDSAAYFCASSPREEGGQHFGDGTRLSIL.